This T cell receptor (beta chain) was captured in a study of T cells in Graves' hyperthyroidism and ophthalmopathy. The V gene's germline CDR1 is MDHEN and CDR2 SYDVKM. Trimming removed 6 bases at V and 2 bases at J, with 20 bases between. This CDR3 has 16 amino acids. RNA transcripts were the template for amplifying TCR beta CDR3 regions. HTBI primers were used for first-round RT-PCR of the TCR CDR3. A single record per CDR3 protein comes from TCRdb applying MiXCR to the multiplex PCR reads. The sample yields more than 300,000 distinct CDR3 sequences, roughly 14% seen once. At least ten counts were recorded for this clonotype.

The TCR was taken from a woman aged 25 to 39 with Graves' hyperthyroidism. The rearrangement joins TRBV28 to TRBJ2-7; D possibly corresponds to TRBD2 (7 bases). What was sequenced was blood. The CDR3 spells CASSPLSGGLTYEQYF. The CDR3 DNA is TGTGCCAGCAGCCCCCTATCGGGGGGCCTAACCTACGAGCAGTACTTC.